This is a list of T cell receptor beta chains from one sample in a study of T cells in Graves' hyperthyroidism and ophthalmopathy. One entry per CDR3 protein, called by TCRdb with MiXCR from the multiplex PCR reads. The sample includes about 480,000 distinct CDR3 sequences, under 15% of them seen just once. Sequenced material: blood. The receptors stem from a woman aged 18-35 years with Graves' hyperthyroidism. The CDR3 runs from the conserved cysteine through the conserved F or W.

J gene	V gene	CDR3 protein
TRBJ1-5	TRBV5-1	CASSPGDLAQPQHF
TRBJ1-3	TRBV7-6	CASSRQEVSGNTIYF
TRBJ1-2	TRBV4-1	CASRRARTNYGYTF
TRBJ2-1	TRBV7-2	CASGEGLYNEQFF
TRBJ2-7	TRBV20-1	CSASLGDSREQYF
TRBJ2-3	TRBV6-1	CASSDASGTTDTQYF
TRBJ1-2	TRBV6-1	CASSIRWGEGYTF
TRBJ1-2	TRBV15	CATSGIQYDATYYGYTF
TRBJ2-7	TRBV20-1	CSARDPGTSGRATGEQYF
TRBJ2-5	TRBV7-9	CASRLHSGETQYF
TRBJ1-2	TRBV30	CAWSGDTLTGYTF
TRBJ2-2	TRBV6-1	CASRTRQDSYTGELFF
TRBJ2-2	TRBV12-3/TRBV12-4	CASSPQWETGELFF